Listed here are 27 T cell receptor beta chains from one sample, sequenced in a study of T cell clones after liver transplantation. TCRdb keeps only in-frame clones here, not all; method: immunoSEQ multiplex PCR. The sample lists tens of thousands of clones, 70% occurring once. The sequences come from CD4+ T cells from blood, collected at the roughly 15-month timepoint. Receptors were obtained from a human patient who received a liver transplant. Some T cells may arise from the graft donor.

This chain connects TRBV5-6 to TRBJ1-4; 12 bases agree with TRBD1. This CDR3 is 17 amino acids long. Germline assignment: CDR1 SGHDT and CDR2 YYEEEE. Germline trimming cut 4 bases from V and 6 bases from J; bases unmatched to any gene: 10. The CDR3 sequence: CASSANRDRGLHEKLFF. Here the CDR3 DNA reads TGTGCCAGCAGCGCAAACCGGGACAGGGGGCTTCATGAAAAACTGTTTTTT.

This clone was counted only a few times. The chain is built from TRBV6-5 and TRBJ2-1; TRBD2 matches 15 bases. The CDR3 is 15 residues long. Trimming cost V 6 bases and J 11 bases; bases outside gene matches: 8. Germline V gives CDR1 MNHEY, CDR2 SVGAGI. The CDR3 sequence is CASSPGTSGRKKQFF. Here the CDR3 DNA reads TGTGCCAGCAGCCCTGGGACTAGCGGGAGGAAAAAGCAGTTCTTC.

The CDR3 sequence is CASSVAGGGSIGETQYF. Here the CDR3 DNA reads TGTGCCAGCAGCGTAGCTGGTGGCGGGAGCATTGGAGAGACCCAGTACTTC. V and J are TRBV9 and TRBJ2-5; 7 nucleotides align to TRBD2. V was pared by 0 bases and J by 4 bases, with 12 bases of the junction left unmatched. Germline CDR1 reads SGDLS; CDR2 reads YYNGEE. CDR3 length: 17 residues.

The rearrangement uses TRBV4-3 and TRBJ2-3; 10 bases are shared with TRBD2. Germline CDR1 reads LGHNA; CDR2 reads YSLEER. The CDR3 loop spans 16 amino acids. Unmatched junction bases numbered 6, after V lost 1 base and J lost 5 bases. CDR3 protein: CASSQGASGRRDTQYF. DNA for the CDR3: TGCGCCAGCAGCCAAGGCGCTAGCGGGAGACGAGATACGCAGTATTTT.

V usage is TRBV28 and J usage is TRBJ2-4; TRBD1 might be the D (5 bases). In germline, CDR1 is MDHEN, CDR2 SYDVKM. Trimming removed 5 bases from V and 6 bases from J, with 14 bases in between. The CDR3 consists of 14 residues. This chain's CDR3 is CASSARVSGNIQYF. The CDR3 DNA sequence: TGTGCCAGCAGTGCCAGGGTCTCGGGAAACATTCAGTACTTC.

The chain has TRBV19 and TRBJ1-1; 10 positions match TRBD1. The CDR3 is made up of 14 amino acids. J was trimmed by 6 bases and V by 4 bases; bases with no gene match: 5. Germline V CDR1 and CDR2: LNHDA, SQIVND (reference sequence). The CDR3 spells CASSRGQGDPEAFF. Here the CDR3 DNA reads TGTGCCAGTAGTAGAGGACAGGGGGATCCTGAAGCTTTCTTT.

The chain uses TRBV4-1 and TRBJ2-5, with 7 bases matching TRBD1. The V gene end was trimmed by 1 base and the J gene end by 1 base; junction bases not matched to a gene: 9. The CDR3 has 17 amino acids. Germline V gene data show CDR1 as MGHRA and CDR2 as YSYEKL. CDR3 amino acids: CASSQGPTGELQETQYF. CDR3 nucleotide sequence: TGCGCCAGCAGCCAAGGTCCAACAGGGGAACTCCAAGAGACCCAGTACTTC.

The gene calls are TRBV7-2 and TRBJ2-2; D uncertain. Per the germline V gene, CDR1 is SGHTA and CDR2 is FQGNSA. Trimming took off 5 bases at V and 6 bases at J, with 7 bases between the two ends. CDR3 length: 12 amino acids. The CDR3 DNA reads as TGTGCCAGCAGCCTGGATGCCGGGGAGCTGTTTTTT. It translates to CASSLDAGELFF.

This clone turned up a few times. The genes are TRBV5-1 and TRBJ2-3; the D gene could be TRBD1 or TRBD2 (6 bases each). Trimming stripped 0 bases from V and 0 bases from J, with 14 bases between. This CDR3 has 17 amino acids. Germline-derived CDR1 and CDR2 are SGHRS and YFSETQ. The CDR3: CASSLDTGAPSTDTQYF. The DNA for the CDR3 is TGCGCCAGCAGCTTGGATACGGGGGCTCCTAGCACAGATACGCAGTATTTT.

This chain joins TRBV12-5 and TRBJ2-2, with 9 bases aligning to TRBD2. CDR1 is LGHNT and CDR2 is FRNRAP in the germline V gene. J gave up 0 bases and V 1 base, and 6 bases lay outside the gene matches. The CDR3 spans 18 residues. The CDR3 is CASGLGTSGLANTGELFF. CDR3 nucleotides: TGTGCTAGTGGTTTGGGAACTAGCGGGCTAGCGAACACCGGGGAGCTGTTTTTT.

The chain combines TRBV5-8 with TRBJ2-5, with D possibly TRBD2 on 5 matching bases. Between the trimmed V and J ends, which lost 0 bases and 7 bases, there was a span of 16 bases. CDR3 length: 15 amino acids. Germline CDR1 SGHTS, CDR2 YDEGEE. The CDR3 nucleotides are TGTGCCAGCAGCTTGGGAGGGATAGTTGTCTCGACCCAGTACTTC. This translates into CASSLGGIVVSTQYF.

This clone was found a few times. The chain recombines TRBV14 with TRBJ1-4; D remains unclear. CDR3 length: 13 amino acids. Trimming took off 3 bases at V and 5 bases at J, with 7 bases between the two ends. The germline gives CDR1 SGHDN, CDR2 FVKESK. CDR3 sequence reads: CASSQRGNEKLFF. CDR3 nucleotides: TGTGCCAGCAGCCAGCGGGGAAATGAAAAACTGTTTTTT.

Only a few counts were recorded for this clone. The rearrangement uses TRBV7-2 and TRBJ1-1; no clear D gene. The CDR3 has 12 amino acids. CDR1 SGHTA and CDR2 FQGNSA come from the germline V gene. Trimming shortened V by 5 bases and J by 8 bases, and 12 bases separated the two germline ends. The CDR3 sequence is CASSPRRREAFF. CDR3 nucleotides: TGTGCCAGCAGCCCTCGGAGGAGAGAAGCTTTCTTT.

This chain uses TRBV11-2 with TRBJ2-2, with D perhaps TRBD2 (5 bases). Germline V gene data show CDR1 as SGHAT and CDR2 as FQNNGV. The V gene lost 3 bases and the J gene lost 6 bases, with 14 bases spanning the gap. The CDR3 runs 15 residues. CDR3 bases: TGTGCCAGCAGCTTCGAGGCGGGCCTGGCCGGGGAGCTGTTTTTT. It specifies CASSFEAGLAGELFF.

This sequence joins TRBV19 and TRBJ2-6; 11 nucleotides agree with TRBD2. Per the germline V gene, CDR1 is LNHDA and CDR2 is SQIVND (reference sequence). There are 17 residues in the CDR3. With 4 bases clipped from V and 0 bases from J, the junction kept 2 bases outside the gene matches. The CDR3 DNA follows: TGTGCCAGTAGTAGACTAGCGGGAAGCTCTGGGGCCAACGTCCTGACTTTC. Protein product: CASSRLAGSSGANVLTF.

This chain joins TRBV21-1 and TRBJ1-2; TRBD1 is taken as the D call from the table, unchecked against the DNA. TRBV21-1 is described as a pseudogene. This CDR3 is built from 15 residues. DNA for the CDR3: TGTGCCAGCAGCAGACAGGGAAACTTTAACTATGGCTACACCTTC. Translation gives CASSRQGNFNYGYTF.

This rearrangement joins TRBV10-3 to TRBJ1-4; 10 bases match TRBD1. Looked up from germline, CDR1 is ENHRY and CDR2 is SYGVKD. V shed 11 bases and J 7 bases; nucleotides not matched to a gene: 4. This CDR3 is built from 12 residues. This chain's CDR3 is CASRDRGEKLFF. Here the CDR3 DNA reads TGTGCCTCCCGGGACAGGGGTGAAAAACTGTTTTTT.

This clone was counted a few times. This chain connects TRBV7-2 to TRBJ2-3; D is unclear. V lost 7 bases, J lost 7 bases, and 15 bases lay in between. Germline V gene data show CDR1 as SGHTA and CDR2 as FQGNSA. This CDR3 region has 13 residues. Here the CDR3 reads CASTPPADNTQYF. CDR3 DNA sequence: TGTGCCAGCACCCCCCCAGCTGACAATACGCAGTATTTT.

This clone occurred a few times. CDR3 sequence (DNA): TGTGCCAGCAGCTTAGCGAGGCAGAACTATGGCTACACCTTC. It yields the protein CASSLARQNYGYTF. The chain has TRBV7-2 and TRBJ1-2; D not certain. The CDR3 runs to 14 residues. V lost 0 bases and J lost 2, with 7 bases in between. Looked up from germline, CDR1 is SGHTA and CDR2 is FQGNSA.

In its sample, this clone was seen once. The CDR3 protein is CASSPLTSGQPKDGYTF. CDR3 nucleotide sequence: TGTGCCAGCTCACCACTGACGTCCGGACAGCCCAAGGATGGCTACACCTTC. The chain couples TRBV18 to TRBJ1-2, with D possibly matching TRBD1 (6 bases). Germline CDR1 reads KGHSH; CDR2 reads LQKENI. This CDR3 is built from 17 residues. Trimming left V 1 base short and J 6 bases short, with 21 bases between.

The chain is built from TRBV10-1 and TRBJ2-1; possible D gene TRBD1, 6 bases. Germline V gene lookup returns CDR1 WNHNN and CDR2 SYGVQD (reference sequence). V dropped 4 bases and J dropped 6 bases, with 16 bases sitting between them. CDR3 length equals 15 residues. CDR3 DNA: TGCGCCAGCAGTGCCGGGGCAGGGGAACTCAATGAGCAGTTCTTC. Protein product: CASSAGAGELNEQFF.

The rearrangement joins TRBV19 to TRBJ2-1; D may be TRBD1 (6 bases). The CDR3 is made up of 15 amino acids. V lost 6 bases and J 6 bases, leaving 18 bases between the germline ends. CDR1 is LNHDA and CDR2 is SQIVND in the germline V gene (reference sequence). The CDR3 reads CASSQDSTGGNEQFF. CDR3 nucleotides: TGTGCCAGTAGCCAGGACAGCACAGGCGGCAATGAGCAGTTCTTC.

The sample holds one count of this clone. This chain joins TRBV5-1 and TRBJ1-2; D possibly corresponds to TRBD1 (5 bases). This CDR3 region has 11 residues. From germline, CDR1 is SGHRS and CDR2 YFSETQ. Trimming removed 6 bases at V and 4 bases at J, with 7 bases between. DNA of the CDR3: TGCGCCAGCACCCAGGGCTATGGCTACACCTTC. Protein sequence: CASTQGYGYTF. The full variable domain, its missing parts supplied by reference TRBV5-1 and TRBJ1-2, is KAGVTQTPRYLIKTRGQQVTLSCSPISGHRSVSWYQQTPGQGLQFLFEYFSETQRNKGNFPGRFSGRQFSNSRSEMNVSTLELGDSALYLCASTQGYGYTFGSGTRLTVV.

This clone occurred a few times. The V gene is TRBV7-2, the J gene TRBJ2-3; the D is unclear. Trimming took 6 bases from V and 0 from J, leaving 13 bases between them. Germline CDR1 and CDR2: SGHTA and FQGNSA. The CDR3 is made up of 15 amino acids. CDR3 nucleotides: TGTGCCAGCAGTTATGACTCGGCTAGCACAGATACGCAGTATTTT. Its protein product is CASSYDSASTDTQYF.

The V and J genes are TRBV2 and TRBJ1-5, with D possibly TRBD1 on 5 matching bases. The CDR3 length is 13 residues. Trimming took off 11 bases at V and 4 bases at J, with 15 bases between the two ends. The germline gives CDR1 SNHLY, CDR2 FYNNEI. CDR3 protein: CAQARDLNQPQHF. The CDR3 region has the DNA TGTGCCCAAGCCCGGGACCTAAATCAGCCCCAGCATTTT.

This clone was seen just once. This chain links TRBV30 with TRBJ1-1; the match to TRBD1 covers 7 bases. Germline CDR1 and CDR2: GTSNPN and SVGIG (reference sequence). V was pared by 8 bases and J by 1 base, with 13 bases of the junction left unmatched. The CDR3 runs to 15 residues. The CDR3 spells CARGGDSSWNTEAFF. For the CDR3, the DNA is TGTGCCCGCGGCGGGGACAGCTCTTGGAACACTGAAGCTTTCTTT. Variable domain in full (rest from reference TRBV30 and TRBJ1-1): SQTIHQWPATLVQPVGSPLSLECTVEGTSNPNLYWYRQAAGRGLQLLFYSVGIGQISSEVPQNLSASRPQDRQFILSSKKLLLSDSGFYLCARGGDSSWNTEAFFGQGTRLTVV.

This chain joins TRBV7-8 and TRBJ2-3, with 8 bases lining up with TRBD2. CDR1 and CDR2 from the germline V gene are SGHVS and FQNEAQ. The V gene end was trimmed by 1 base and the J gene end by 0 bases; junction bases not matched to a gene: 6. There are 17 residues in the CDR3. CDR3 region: CASSLVLAGSSTDTQYF. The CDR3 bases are TGTGCCAGCAGCTTAGTTCTAGCGGGTTCTAGCACAGATACGCAGTATTTT.